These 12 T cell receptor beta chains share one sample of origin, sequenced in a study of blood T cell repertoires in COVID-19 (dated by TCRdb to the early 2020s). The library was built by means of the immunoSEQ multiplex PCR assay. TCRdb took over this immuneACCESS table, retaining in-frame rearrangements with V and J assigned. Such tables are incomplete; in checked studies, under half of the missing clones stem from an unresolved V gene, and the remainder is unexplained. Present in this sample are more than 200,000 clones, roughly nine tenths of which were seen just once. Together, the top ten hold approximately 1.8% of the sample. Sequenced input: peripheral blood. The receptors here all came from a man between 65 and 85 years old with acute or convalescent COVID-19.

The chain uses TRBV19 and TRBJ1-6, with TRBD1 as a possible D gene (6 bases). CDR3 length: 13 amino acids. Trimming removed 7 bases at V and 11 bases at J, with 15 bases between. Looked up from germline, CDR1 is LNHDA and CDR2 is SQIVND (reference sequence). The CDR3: CASMRQGRTPLHF. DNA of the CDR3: TGTGCCAGTATGCGCCAGGGGCGCACACCCCTCCACTTT.

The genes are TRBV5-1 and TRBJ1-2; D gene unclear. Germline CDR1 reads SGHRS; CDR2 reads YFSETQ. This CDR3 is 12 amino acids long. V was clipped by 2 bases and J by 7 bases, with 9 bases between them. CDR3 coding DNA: TGCGCCAGCAGCTTAGGACTTGGTGGCTACACCTTC. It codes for CASSLGLGGYTF.

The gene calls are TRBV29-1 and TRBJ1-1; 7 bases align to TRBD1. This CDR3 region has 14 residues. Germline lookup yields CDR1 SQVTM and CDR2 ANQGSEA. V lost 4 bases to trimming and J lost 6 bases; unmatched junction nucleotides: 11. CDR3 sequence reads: CSVGRWDSYSEAFF. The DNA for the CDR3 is TGCAGCGTTGGTCGATGGGACAGCTACTCTGAAGCTTTCTTT.

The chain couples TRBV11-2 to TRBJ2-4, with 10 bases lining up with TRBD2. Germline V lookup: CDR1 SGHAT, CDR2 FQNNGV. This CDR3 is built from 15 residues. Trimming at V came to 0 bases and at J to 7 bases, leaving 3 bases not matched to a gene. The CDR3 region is CASSLDHSGRNIQYF. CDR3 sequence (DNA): TGTGCCAGCAGCTTAGACCATAGCGGGAGGAACATTCAGTACTTC.

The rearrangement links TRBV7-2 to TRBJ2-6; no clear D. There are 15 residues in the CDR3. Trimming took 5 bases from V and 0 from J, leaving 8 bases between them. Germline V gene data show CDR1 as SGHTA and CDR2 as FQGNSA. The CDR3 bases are TGTGCCAGCAGCCTCAGGCGCTCTGGGGCCAACGTCCTGACTTTC. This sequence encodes CASSLRRSGANVLTF.

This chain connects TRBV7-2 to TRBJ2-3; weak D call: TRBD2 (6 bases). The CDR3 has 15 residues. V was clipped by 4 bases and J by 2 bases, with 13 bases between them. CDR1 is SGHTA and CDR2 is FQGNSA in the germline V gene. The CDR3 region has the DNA TGTGCCAGCAGCTCCGGGACTGGGCCCACAGATACGCAGTATTTT. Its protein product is CASSSGTGPTDTQYF.

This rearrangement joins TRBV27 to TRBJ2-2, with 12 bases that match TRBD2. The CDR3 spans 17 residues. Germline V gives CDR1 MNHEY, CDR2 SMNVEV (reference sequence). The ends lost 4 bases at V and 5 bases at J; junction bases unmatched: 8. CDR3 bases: TGTGCCAGCAGTTCCCTAGCGGGAGGGCCAGATACCGGGGAGCTGTTTTTT. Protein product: CASSSLAGGPDTGELFF.

Here the CDR3 reads CSASAGPGTEAFF. In nucleotides, the CDR3 is TGCAGTGCTAGTGCAGGGCCAGGAACTGAAGCTTTCTTT. The genes are TRBV20-1 and TRBJ1-1; weak D call: TRBD1 (5 bases). The length of the CDR3 is 13 residues. The V and J ends lost 3 bases and 5 bases respectively, with 13 bases between them. The germline CDR1 and CDR2 sequences are DFQATT and SNEGSKA (reference sequence).

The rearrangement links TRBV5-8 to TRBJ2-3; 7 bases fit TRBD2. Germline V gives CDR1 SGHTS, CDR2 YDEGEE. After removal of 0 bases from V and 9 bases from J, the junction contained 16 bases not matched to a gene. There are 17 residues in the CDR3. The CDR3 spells CASSLEGSGGSSITQYF. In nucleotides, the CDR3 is TGTGCCAGCAGCTTGGAAGGTTCCGGCGGGAGCAGCATCACGCAGTATTTT.

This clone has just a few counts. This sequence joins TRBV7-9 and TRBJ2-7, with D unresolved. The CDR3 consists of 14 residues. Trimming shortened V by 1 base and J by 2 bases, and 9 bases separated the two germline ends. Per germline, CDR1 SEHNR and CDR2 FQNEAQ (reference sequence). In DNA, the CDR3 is TGTGCCAGCAGCTTAGAGAGATTCACCTACGAGCAGTACTTC. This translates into CASSLERFTYEQYF.

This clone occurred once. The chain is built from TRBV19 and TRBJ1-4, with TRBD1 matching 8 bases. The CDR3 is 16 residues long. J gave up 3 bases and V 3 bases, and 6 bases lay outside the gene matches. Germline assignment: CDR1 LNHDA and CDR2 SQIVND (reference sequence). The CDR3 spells CASSIDRGSANEKLFF. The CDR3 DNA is TGTGCCAGTAGTATCGACAGGGGAAGTGCTAATGAAAAACTGTTTTTT. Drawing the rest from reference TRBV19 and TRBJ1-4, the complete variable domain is DGGITQSPKYLFRKEGQNVTLSCEQNLNHDAMYWYRQDPGQGLRLIYYSQIVNDFQKGDIAEGYSVSREKKESFPLTVTSAQKNPTAFYLCASSIDRGSANEKLFFGSGTQLSVL.

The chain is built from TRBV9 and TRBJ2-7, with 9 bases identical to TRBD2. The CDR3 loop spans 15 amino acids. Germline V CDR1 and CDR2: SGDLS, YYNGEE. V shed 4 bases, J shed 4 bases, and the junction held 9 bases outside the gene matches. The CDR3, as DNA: TGTGCCAGCAGCTTGGCGGCGGGAGGGCAATACGAGCAGTACTTC. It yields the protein CASSLAAGGQYEQYF.